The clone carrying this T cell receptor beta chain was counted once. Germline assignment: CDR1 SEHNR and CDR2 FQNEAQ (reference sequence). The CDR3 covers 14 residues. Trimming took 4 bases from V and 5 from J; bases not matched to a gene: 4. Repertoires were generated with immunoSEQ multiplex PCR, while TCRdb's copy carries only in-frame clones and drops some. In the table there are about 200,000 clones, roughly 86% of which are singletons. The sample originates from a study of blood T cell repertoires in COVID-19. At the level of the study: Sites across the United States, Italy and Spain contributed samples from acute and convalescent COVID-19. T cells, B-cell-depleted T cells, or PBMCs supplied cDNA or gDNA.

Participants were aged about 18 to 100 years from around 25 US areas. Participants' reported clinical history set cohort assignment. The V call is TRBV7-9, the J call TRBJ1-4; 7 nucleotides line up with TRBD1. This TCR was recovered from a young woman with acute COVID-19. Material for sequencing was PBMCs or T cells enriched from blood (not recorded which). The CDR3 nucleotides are TGTGCCAGCAGCTATGGCAGGGGGAATGAAAAACTGTTTTTT. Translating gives CASSYGRGNEKLFF.